The present T cell receptor beta chain was sequenced within a study of Graves' ophthalmopathy and Graves' hyperthyroidism. Overall study results and limits: Among expanded thyroid clonotypes above 0.001 frequency, most also occurred in blood. The model flagged ophthalmopathy progression at over 60% sensitivity and around 72% specificity.

Trimming removed 3 bases at V and 0 bases at J, with 8 bases between. The CDR3 is 14 residues long. Pregnant or lactating patients and those with other autoimmune diseases or uncontrolled infections were excluded. Reliance was placed on clinical symptoms, serum thyroxine, TRAb, thyroid ultrasound and orbital computed tomography for diagnosis. This clonotype was counted many times. Its target is not known. Scientists amplified the TCR beta CDR3 regions from RNA transcripts. Following a first-round RT-PCR that used HTBI primers, a second-round multiplex PCR was carried out. TCRdb used MiXCR to reprocess the multiplex PCR reads, holding one entry per CDR3 protein. The profile shows about 500,000 distinct CDR3 sequences, under 45% of them singletons.

This sequence was found in an adult man with Graves' hyperthyroidism. The genes are TRBV12-3 or TRBV12-4 and TRBJ1-2; D gene unclear. Sequencing input: peripheral blood or thyroid tissue (not recorded which). CDR3 nucleotides: TGTGCCAGCAGTTTGAAGAATTCTAACTATGGCTACACCTTC. Residues: CASSLKNSNYGYTF.